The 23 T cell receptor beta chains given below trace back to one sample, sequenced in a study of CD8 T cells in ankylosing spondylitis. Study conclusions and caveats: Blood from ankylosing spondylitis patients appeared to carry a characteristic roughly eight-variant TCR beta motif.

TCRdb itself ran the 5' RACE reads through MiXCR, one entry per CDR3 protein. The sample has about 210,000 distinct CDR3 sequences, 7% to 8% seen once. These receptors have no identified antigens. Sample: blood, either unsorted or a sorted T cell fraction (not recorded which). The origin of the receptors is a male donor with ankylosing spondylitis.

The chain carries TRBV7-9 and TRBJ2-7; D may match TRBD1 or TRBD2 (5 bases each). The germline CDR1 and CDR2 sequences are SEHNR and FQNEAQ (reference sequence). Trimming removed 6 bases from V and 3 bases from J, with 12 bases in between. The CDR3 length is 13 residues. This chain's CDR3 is CASRRGVVYEQYF. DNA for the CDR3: TGTGCCAGCAGACGAGGGGTAGTCTACGAGCAGTACTTC.

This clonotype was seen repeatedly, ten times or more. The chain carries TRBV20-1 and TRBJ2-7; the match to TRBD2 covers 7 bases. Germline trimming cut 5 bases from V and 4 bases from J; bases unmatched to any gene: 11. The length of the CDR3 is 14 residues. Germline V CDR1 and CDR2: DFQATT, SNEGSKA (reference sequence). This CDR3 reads CSAQTREGSYEQYF. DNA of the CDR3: TGCAGTGCTCAGACGAGGGAGGGGTCTTACGAGCAGTACTTC.

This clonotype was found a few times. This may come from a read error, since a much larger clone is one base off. DNA for the CDR3: TGTGCCAGCAGTTACAGTGAAGGTCAGCCCCAGCATTTT. Protein sequence: CASSYSEGQPQHF. V and J are TRBV27 and TRBJ1-5; D unresolved. V lost 4 bases and J 6 bases, leaving 10 bases between the germline ends. This CDR3 has 13 amino acids. The germline V gene has CDR1 MNHEY and CDR2 SMNVEV (reference sequence).

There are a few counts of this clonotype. CDR3 sequence (DNA): TGTGCCAGCAGCCCCTTTCCGACCCACTACGAGCAGTACTTC. Its translation: CASSPFPTHYEQYF. This chain connects TRBV3-1 to TRBJ2-7; D not resolved. V lost 4 bases, J lost 3 bases, and 13 bases lay in between. The CDR3 contains 14 residues. From germline, CDR1 is LGHDT and CDR2 YNNKEL (reference sequence).

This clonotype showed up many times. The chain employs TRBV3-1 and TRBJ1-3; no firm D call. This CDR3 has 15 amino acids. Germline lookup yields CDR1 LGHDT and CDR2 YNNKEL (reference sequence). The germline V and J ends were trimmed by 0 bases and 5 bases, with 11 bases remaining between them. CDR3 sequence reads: CASSQEGQARNTIYF. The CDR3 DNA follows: TGTGCCAGCAGCCAAGAAGGCCAGGCCCGAAACACCATATATTTT.

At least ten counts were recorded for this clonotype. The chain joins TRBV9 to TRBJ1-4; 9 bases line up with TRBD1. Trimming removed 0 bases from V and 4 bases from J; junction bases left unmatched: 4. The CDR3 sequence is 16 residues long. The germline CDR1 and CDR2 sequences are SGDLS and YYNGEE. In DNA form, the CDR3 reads TGTGCCAGCAGCGTAGATGCGGGACAGGGTAATGAAAAACTGTTTTTT. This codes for CASSVDAGQGNEKLFF.

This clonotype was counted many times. This chain's CDR3 is CASSVGRAFSPLHF. CDR3 bases: TGTGCCAGCAGCGTCGGTAGGGCATTTTCACCCCTCCACTTT. The V call is TRBV9, the J call TRBJ1-6; no reliable D call. CDR1 is SGDLS and CDR2 is YYNGEE in the germline V gene. The V gene lost 2 bases and the J gene lost 9 bases, with 12 bases spanning the gap. The length of the CDR3 is 14 residues.

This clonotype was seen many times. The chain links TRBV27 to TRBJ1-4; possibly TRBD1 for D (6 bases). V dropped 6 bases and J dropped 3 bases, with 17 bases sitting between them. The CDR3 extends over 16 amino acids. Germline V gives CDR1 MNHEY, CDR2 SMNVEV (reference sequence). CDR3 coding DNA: TGTGCCAGCAGGACCCGCCCCGGACAGCCTAATGAAAAACTGTTTTTT. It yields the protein CASRTRPGQPNEKLFF.

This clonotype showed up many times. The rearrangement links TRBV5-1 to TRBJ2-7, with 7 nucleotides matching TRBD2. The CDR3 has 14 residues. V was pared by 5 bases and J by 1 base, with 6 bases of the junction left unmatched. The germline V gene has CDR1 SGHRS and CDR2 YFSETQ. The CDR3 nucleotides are TGCGCCAGCAGGGCGGGGGACGGATCCTACGAGCAGTACTTC. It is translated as CASRAGDGSYEQYF.

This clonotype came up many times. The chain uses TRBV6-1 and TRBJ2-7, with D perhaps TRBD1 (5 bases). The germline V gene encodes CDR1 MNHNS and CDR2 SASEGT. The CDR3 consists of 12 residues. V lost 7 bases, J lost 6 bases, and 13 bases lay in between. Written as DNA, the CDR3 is TGTGCCAGCATTTCTGATGGGGCCGAGCAGTACTTC. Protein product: CASISDGAEQYF.

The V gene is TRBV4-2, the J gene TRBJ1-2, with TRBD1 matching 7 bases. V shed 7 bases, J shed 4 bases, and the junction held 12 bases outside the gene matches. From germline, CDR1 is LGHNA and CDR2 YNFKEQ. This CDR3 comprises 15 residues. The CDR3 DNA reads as TGTGCCAGCAACCCAGTGGGGACAGCTGTCTATGGCTACACCTTC. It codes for CASNPVGTAVYGYTF.

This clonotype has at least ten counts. This chain's CDR3 is CASSSGTSVRGGDTQYF. Here the CDR3 DNA reads TGTGCCAGCAGTTCCGGGACTAGCGTCCGCGGGGGAGATACGCAGTATTTT. The V call is TRBV28, the J call TRBJ2-3, with 10 positions matching TRBD2. Germline-derived CDR1 and CDR2 are MDHEN and SYDVKM. Unmatched junction bases numbered 12, after V lost 4 bases and J lost 5 bases. CDR3 length: 17 amino acids.

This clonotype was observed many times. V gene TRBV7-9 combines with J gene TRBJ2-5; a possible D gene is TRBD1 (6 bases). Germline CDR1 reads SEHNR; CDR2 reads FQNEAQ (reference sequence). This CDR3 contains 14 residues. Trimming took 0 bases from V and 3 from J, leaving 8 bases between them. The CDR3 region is CASSLANREETQYF. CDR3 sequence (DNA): TGTGCCAGCAGCTTAGCAAACAGGGAAGAGACCCAGTACTTC.

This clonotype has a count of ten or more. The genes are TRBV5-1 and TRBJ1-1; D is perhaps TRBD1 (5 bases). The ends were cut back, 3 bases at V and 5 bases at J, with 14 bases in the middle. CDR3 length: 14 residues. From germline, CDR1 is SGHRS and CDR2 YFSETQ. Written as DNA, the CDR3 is TGCGCCAGCAGCTGGGGGAGGGGAAGGACTGAAGCTTTCTTT. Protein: CASSWGRGRTEAFF.

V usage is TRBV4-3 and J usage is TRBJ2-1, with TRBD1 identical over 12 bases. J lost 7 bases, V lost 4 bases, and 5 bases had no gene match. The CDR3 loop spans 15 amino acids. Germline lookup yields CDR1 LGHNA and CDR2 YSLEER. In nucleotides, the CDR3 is TGCGCCAGCAGCCGAGGGACAGGGGGCTGGAATGAGCAGTTCTTC. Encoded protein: CASSRGTGGWNEQFF.

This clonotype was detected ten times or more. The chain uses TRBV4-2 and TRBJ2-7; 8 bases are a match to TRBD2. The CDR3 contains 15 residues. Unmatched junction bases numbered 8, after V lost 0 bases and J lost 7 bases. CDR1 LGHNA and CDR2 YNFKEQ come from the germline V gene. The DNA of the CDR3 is TGTGCCAGCAGCCAAGAGGGGCGGGAGGACGAGGAGCAGTACTTC. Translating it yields CASSQEGREDEEQYF.

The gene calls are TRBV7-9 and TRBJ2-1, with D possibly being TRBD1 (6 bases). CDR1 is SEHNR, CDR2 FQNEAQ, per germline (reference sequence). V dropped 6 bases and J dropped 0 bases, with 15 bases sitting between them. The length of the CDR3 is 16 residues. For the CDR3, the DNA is TGTGCCAGCAGGTTGGACAGCACAATCTCCTACAATGAGCAGTTCTTC. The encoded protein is CASRLDSTISYNEQFF.

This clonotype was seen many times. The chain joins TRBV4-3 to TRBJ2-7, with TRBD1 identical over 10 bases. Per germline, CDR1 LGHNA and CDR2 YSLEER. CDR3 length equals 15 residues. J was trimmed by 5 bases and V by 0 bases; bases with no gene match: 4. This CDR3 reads CASSQEGQGGDEQYF. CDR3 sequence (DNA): TGCGCCAGCAGCCAAGAAGGACAGGGGGGCGACGAGCAGTACTTC.

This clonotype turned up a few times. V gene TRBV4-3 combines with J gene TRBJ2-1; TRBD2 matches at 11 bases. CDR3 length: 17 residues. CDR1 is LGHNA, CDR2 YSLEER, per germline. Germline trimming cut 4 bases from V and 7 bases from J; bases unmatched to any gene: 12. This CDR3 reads CASSRAIAGGIGNEQFF. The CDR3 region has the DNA TGCGCCAGCAGCCGCGCTATAGCGGGGGGGATTGGGAATGAGCAGTTCTTC.

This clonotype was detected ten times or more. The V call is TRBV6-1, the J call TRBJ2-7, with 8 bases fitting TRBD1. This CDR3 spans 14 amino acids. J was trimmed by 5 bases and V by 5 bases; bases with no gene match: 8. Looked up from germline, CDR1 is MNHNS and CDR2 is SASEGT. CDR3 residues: CASSTLQGANEQYF. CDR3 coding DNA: TGTGCCAGCAGTACCCTTCAGGGGGCAAACGAGCAGTACTTC.

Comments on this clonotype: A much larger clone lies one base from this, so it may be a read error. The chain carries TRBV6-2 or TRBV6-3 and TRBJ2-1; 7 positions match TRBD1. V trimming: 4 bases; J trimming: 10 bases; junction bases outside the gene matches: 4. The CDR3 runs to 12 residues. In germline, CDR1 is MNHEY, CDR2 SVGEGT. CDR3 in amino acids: CASSWKDREQFF. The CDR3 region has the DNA TGTGCCAGCAGTTGGAAGGACAGGGAGCAGTTCTTC.

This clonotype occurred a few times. Written as DNA, the CDR3 is TGTGCCACCAGCACCTTTTTAGCGGACACAGATACGCAGTATTTT. This codes for CATSTFLADTDTQYF. This rearrangement joins TRBV15 to TRBJ2-3; D perhaps matches TRBD2 (6 bases). The CDR3 has 15 amino acids. The germline CDR1 and CDR2 sequences are LNHNV and YYDKDF (reference sequence). V lost 4 bases, J lost 2 bases, and 13 bases lay in between.

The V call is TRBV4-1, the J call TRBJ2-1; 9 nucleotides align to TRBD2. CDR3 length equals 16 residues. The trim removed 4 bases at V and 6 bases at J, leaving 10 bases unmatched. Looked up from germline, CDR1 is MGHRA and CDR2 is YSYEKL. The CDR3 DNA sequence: TGCGCCAGCAGCCCCCTGACTAGCGGCGAGATCAATGAGCAGTTCTTC. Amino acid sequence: CASSPLTSGEINEQFF.